This TCR beta chain was sequenced in a study of T-cell memory formation after mild COVID-19. The 5'RACE method, run with constant-segment primers, produced TCR alpha and TCR beta cDNA libraries (carrying sample barcodes and UMIs). TCRdb processed the 5' RACE reads anew with MiXCR; each CDR3 protein has one entry. The sample records roughly 110,000 distinct CDR3 sequences, under 15% being singletons. Study-wide results and caveats: The main location of contracting CD4+ clones was CM and EM, and that of contracting CD8+ clones was EMRA. Pre-infection memory held some responding clones, suggesting pre-existing cross-reactive T cells responded.

The CDR3 runs 17 residues. Germline assignment: CDR1 MNHEY and CDR2 SVGAGI. V was trimmed by 2 bases and J by 0 bases, leaving 14 bases between them. In the case of this clonotype: Its antigen is still unknown.

The sequence was obtained from a man between 18 and 29 years old who had mild COVID-19 (a few samples of this study predate the infection). Cell type and time point are not known. Sample: PBMCs or a T cell subset sorted from them (not recorded which). V is TRBV6-5 and J is TRBJ2-1; no reliable D call. The CDR3 DNA is TGTGCCAGCAGTTACGGCAGTTACCAACTCTCCTACAATGAGCAGTTCTTC. This translates into CASSYGSYQLSYNEQFF.